The 23 T cell receptor beta chains below all came from one sample that was sequenced in a study of CD8 T cells in Susac syndrome. Random hexamers served to reverse transcribe about 0.5 to 1 ug RNA. TCRdb re-derived calls from the immunoSEQ multiplex PCR reads in MiXCR, one entry per CDR3 protein. The table shows some 65,000 distinct CDR3 sequences, with over 85% occurring only once. Sequencing used CD8+ T cells from PBMCs. These receptors came from a human donor with multiple sclerosis.

This clonotype was recorded once. V is TRBV24-1 and J is TRBJ2-5, with TRBD1 matching over 9 bases. Germline-derived CDR1 and CDR2 are KGHDR and SFDVKD. The ends lost 4 bases at V and 7 bases at J; junction bases unmatched: 12. The CDR3 has 16 residues. DNA of the CDR3: TGTGCCACCAGTGACACCGGGACAGGGTACGGGGGGACCCAGTACTTC. Protein: CATSDTGTGYGGTQYF.

The chain uses TRBV5-4 and TRBJ2-3, with D unclear. The CDR3 consists of 15 residues. Germline CDR1 SGHNT, CDR2 YYREEE (reference sequence). V was clipped by 5 bases and J by 6 bases, with 19 bases between them. This CDR3 reads CASRDLDAHRDTQYF. In DNA form, the CDR3 reads TGTGCCAGCAGGGATCTGGACGCTCACCGGGATACGCAGTATTTT.

The V call is TRBV7-8, the J call TRBJ2-7; the match to TRBD1 covers 9 bases. Per germline, CDR1 SGHVS and CDR2 FQNEAQ. The length of the CDR3 is 15 residues. The V segment lost 5 bases and the J segment 3 bases; nucleotides outside the gene matches: 8. As DNA, the CDR3 is TGTGCCAGCAGCGCGAGGACAGGGGCGATCTACGAGCAGTACTTC. Translation gives CASSARTGAIYEQYF.

The V gene is TRBV19, the J gene TRBJ2-7, with D uncertain. Germline V lookup: CDR1 LNHDA, CDR2 SQIVND (reference sequence). This CDR3 comprises 14 residues. V shed 7 bases and J shed 1 base, with 14 bases lying between them. CDR3: CASNDKIDSYEQYF. CDR3 nucleotides: TGTGCCAGTAATGATAAGATCGATTCCTACGAGCAGTACTTC.

The gene calls are TRBV18 and TRBJ1-1; TRBD1 might be the D (5 bases). Germline assignment: CDR1 KGHSH and CDR2 LQKENI. The CDR3 consists of 13 residues. Trimming stripped 2 bases from V and 3 bases from J, with 7 bases between. Here the CDR3 reads CASSPVRDTEAFF. The CDR3 DNA reads as TGTGCCAGCTCACCAGTCAGGGACACTGAAGCTTTCTTT.

This chain connects TRBV6-1 to TRBJ2-3, with a tentative D call TRBD2 (6 bases). Trimming pared 5 bases from V and 2 bases from J, leaving 20 bases between. The length of the CDR3 is 17 residues. Germline CDR1 and CDR2: MNHNS and SASEGT. CDR3 nucleotide sequence: TGTGCCAGCAGTCGACTGGCCCCGGGACTTTACACAGATACGCAGTATTTT. It codes for CASSRLAPGLYTDTQYF.

The chain links TRBV19 to TRBJ2-4; 8 positions match TRBD1. The germline V gene has CDR1 LNHDA and CDR2 SQIVND (reference sequence). The CDR3 has 15 residues. V was clipped by 6 bases and J by 3 bases; unmatched bases: 7. DNA of the CDR3: TGTGCCAGTAGGCAACACAGGGGGATCAAAAACATTCAGTACTTC. Protein product: CASRQHRGIKNIQYF. The whole variable domain, remainder taken from reference TRBV19 and TRBJ2-4, is DGGITQSPKYLFRKEGQNVTLSCEQNLNHDAMYWYRQDPGQGLRLIYYSQIVNDFQKGDIAEGYSVSREKKESFPLTVTSAQKNPTAFYLCASRQHRGIKNIQYFGAGTRLSVL.

The chain couples TRBV27 to TRBJ2-7; a possible D gene is TRBD1 (6 bases). The germline V gene has CDR1 MNHEY and CDR2 SMNVEV (reference sequence). V was cut by 6 bases and J by 7 bases, with 19 bases left in between. This CDR3 is 14 amino acids long. The DNA of the CDR3 is TGTGCCAGCAGCCCCTTCCCCGACAGGACTGAGCAGTACTTC. This codes for CASSPFPDRTEQYF.

This rearrangement joins TRBV1 to TRBJ2-3; the listed D gene, TRBD2, was not tested against the DNA. TRBV1 is a pseudogene locus. CDR3 length equals 17 residues. CDR3 sequence: CTSSQTSRGGNTDTQYF. The CDR3 region has the DNA TGCACCAGCAGCCAGACTAGCAGGGGGGGTAACACAGATACGCAGTATTTT.

The chain joins TRBV27 to TRBJ2-1; TRBD2 aligns across 7 bases. Germline values: CDR1 MNHEY, CDR2 SMNVEV (reference sequence). Trimming took 8 bases from V and 3 from J; bases not matched to a gene: 13. CDR3 length: 16 residues. In nucleotides, the CDR3 is TGTGCCAGCCGAAGGCAAACTAGCGTGAGCTACAATGAGCAGTTCTTC. It encodes CASRRQTSVSYNEQFF.

The gene calls are TRBV15 and TRBJ2-7, with 8 bases matching TRBD2. This CDR3 region has 13 residues. The germline V gene has CDR1 LNHNV and CDR2 YYDKDF (reference sequence). Losses at the gene ends were 5 bases for V and 4 bases for J; bases not matched to a gene: 4. The CDR3 DNA follows: TGTGCCACCAGCCGGGAGGGTCGGTACGAGCAGTACTTC. It codes for CATSREGRYEQYF.

J is TRBJ2-1 and V is TRBV4-1; D is undetermined. CDR1 MGHRA and CDR2 YSYEKL come from the germline V gene. The CDR3 is 15 residues long. V dropped 4 bases and J dropped 0 bases, with 10 bases sitting between them. CDR3 residues: CASSLSLSSYNEQFF. The DNA of the CDR3 is TGCGCCAGCAGCCTCTCACTCAGCTCCTACAATGAGCAGTTCTTC.

V usage is TRBV18 and J usage is TRBJ1-2; D possibly corresponds to TRBD1 (5 bases). The CDR3 has 15 amino acids. Trimming pared 0 bases from V and 7 bases from J, leaving 15 bases between. Germline V gene sequence: CDR1 KGHSH, CDR2 LQKENI. The CDR3 region is CASSPPYTGSAGYTF. Here the CDR3 DNA reads TGTGCCAGCTCACCACCATATACAGGTTCGGCTGGCTACACCTTC.

The chain employs TRBV9 and TRBJ1-2, with 7 bases lining up with TRBD1. Unmatched junction bases numbered 6, after V lost 3 bases and J lost 10 bases. The CDR3 covers 12 residues. The germline CDR1 and CDR2 sequences are SGDLS and YYNGEE. The CDR3 protein is CASSAGTVDYTF. CDR3 nucleotides: TGTGCCAGCAGCGCAGGGACAGTAGACTACACCTTC.

The chain employs TRBV24-1 and TRBJ2-3; D uncertain. V shed 0 bases and J shed 4 bases, with 7 bases lying between them. This CDR3 spans 14 amino acids. Germline lookup yields CDR1 KGHDR and CDR2 SFDVKD. The CDR3 is CATSDLLGSDTQYF. The CDR3 nucleotides are TGTGCCACCAGTGATTTGCTGGGATCAGATACGCAGTATTTT.

The chain uses TRBV3-1 and TRBJ1-3, with D unclear. The CDR3 runs to 14 residues. Germline CDR1 LGHDT, CDR2 YNNKEL (reference sequence). The V and J ends lost 0 bases and 4 bases respectively, with 7 bases between them. CDR3: CASSQDVGGNTIYF. CDR3 nucleotide sequence: TGTGCCAGCAGCCAAGATGTAGGCGGAAACACCATATATTTT.

The chain uses TRBV13 and TRBJ1-1; D possibly corresponds to TRBD1 (6 bases). This CDR3 spans 14 amino acids. V was cut by 4 bases and J by 2 bases, with 11 bases left in between. Germline V gives CDR1 PRHDT, CDR2 FYEKMQ (reference sequence). In nucleotides, the CDR3 is TGTGCCAGCAGCTCCCCGGGACAAAACACTGAAGCTTTCTTT. It is translated as CASSSPGQNTEAFF.

The V gene is TRBV20-1, the J gene TRBJ1-1; D is possibly TRBD1 (6 bases). The V gene's germline CDR1 is DFQATT and CDR2 SNEGSKA (reference sequence). V was pared by 3 bases and J by 2 bases, with 13 bases between. The CDR3 runs 14 residues. CDR3 sequence (DNA): TGCAGTGCTAGTATAGGGGACATCAACACTGAAGCTTTCTTT. As protein: CSASIGDINTEAFF.

The CDR3 DNA sequence: TGCAGTGCTAGAAAGGGGCGGGGTGCGGGCTACGAGCAGTACTTC. Its protein is CSARKGRGAGYEQYF. The chain joins TRBV20-1 to TRBJ2-7, with D possibly TRBD2 on 6 matching bases. The CDR3 covers 15 residues. Trimming left V 2 bases short and J 3 bases short, with 17 bases between. Germline values: CDR1 DFQATT, CDR2 SNEGSKA (reference sequence).

V gene TRBV29-1 combines with J gene TRBJ2-7; D is unclear. Per germline, CDR1 SQVTM and CDR2 ANQGSEA. This CDR3 spans 14 amino acids. V was clipped by 0 bases and J by 2 bases, with 11 bases between them. The CDR3 sequence is CSVEEEGPPYEQYF. The CDR3, as DNA: TGCAGCGTTGAAGAGGAAGGCCCCCCCTACGAGCAGTACTTC.

This sequence joins TRBV7-6 and TRBJ2-2; D not resolved. CDR1 and CDR2 from the germline V gene are SGHVS and FNYEAQ. This CDR3 is 16 amino acids long. V was pared by 3 bases and J by 0 bases, with 11 bases between. The CDR3 region is CASSFDRTSNTGELFF. CDR3 DNA: TGTGCCAGCAGCTTCGACCGAACTTCGAACACCGGGGAGCTGTTTTTT.

The V and J genes are TRBV28 and TRBJ2-7; possibly TRBD1 for D (5 bases). This CDR3 region has 15 residues. The V and J ends lost 6 bases and 2 bases respectively, with 17 bases between them. Per germline, CDR1 MDHEN and CDR2 SYDVKM. CDR3 DNA: TGTGCCAGCAGACTTACCCTACAGGAGACCTACGAGCAGTACTTC. It translates to CASRLTLQETYEQYF. Based on the CDR3 plus reference TRBV28 and TRBJ2-7, the full variable domain is DVKVTQSSRYLVKRTGEKVFLECVQDMDHENMFWYRQDPGLGLRLIYFSYDVKMKEKGDIPEGYSVSREKKERFSLILESASTNQTSMYLCASRLTLQETYEQYFGPGTRLTVT.

The chain employs TRBV7-3 and TRBJ2-3, with 11 bases identical to TRBD1. V shed 5 bases, J shed 5 bases, and the junction held 6 bases outside the gene matches. CDR1 is SGHTA and CDR2 is FQGTGA in the germline V gene. This CDR3 is built from 15 residues. CDR3 residues: CASSDADRGLDTQYF. The CDR3 bases are TGTGCCAGCAGCGACGCGGACAGGGGGCTAGATACGCAGTATTTT.